What follows are 14 T cell receptor beta chains derived from one specimen sequenced in a study of CD8 T cells in ankylosing spondylitis. TCRdb redid the calling of the 5' RACE reads with MiXCR, one entry per CDR3 protein. The data hold about 200,000 distinct CDR3 sequences, with over 10% observed a single time. Specimen: blood, either unsorted or a sorted T cell fraction (not recorded which). These receptors came from a male donor with ankylosing spondylitis or in good health (not recorded which).

The chain links TRBV5-1 to TRBJ1-1, with TRBD1 as a possible D gene (5 bases). The CDR3 contains 14 residues. Per the germline V gene, CDR1 is SGHRS and CDR2 is YFSETQ. V was shortened by 4 bases and J by 3 bases, with 13 bases between the two germline ends. Here the CDR3 reads CASSNGAVYTEAFF. CDR3 sequence (DNA): TGCGCCAGCAGCAATGGGGCAGTTTACACTGAAGCTTTCTTT.

This clonotype was counted only a few times. This sequence joins TRBV6-1 and TRBJ2-1; maybe TRBD2 (5 bases). This CDR3 contains 16 residues. V was trimmed by 0 bases and J by 7 bases, leaving 16 bases between them. Germline lookup yields CDR1 MNHNS and CDR2 SASEGT. DNA for the CDR3: TGTGCCAGCAGTGAAGCGCATGGGAGTCTCTTGAATGAGCAGTTCTTC. Translating it yields CASSEAHGSLLNEQFF.

The chain joins TRBV10-3 to TRBJ2-4, with TRBD1 matching 12 bases. Per germline, CDR1 ENHRY and CDR2 SYGVKD. CDR3 length: 19 amino acids. The trim removed 7 bases at V and 0 bases at J, leaving 13 bases unmatched. The CDR3 protein is CAITFRSGQGAVAKNIQYF. CDR3 nucleotides: TGTGCCATCACTTTCCGCTCGGGACAGGGGGCGGTAGCCAAAAACATTCAGTACTTC.

There are a few counts of this clonotype. This chain connects TRBV25-1 to TRBJ1-2, with 9 nucleotides matching TRBD1. V trimming: 3 bases; J trimming: 6 bases; junction bases outside the gene matches: 11. The CDR3 sequence is 16 residues long. Germline V gives CDR1 MGHDK, CDR2 SYGVNS. The CDR3 loop is CASSDRDRVLFNGYTF. CDR3 sequence (DNA): TGTGCCAGCAGTGATCGGGACAGGGTCCTTTTTAATGGCTACACCTTC.

This clonotype has just a few counts. V gene TRBV12-5 combines with J gene TRBJ2-5, with unresolved D. This CDR3 is 13 amino acids long. The V end was cut by 3 bases, the J end by 3 bases, with 8 bases between. The germline gives CDR1 LGHNT, CDR2 FRNRAP. DNA of the CDR3: TGTGCTAGTGGTTTTCACGTAGAAGAGACCCAGTACTTC. Its translation is CASGFHVEETQYF. Full variable domain (missing parts from reference TRBV12-5 and TRBJ2-5): DARVTQTPRHKVTEMGQEVTMRCQPILGHNTVFWYRQTMMQGLELLAYFRNRAPLDDSGMPKDRFSAEMPDATLATLKIQPSEPRDSAVYFCASGFHVEETQYFGPGTRLLVL.

This clonotype was seen repeatedly, ten times or more. The gene calls are TRBV27 and TRBJ2-7; 8 bases fit TRBD2. Germline V gene data show CDR1 as MNHEY and CDR2 as SMNVEV (reference sequence). The CDR3 consists of 14 residues. Germline trimming cut 6 bases from V and 7 bases from J; bases unmatched to any gene: 11. CDR3 sequence reads: CASSRELLAVEQYF. The CDR3 DNA reads as TGTGCCAGCAGCCGGGAATTACTAGCGGTTGAGCAGTACTTC.

The genes are TRBV5-5 and TRBJ2-2, with D perhaps matching TRBD1 (6 bases). The V gene's germline CDR1 is SGHKS and CDR2 YYEKEE (reference sequence). V dropped 1 base and J dropped 6 bases, with 19 bases sitting between them. The CDR3 extends over 17 amino acids. The CDR3, as DNA: TGTGCCAGCAGCTTGACTAAGGACAGCGTATGGGCCGGGGAGCTGTTTTTT. It specifies CASSLTKDSVWAGELFF.

The table lists this clonotype with a few counts. The V and J genes are TRBV7-2 and TRBJ2-2; D remains unclear. CDR3 length: 13 amino acids. Germline CDR1 reads SGHTA; CDR2 reads FQGNSA. Trimming removed 0 bases from V and 4 bases from J, with 3 bases in between. The CDR3 protein is CASSLALTGELFF. CDR3 nucleotide sequence: TGTGCCAGCAGCTTAGCCCTCACCGGGGAGCTGTTTTTT.

This clonotype was observed at least ten times. This chain uses TRBV12-3 or TRBV12-4 with TRBJ2-3; D possibly corresponds to TRBD1 (6 bases). V gave up 5 bases and J gave up 9 bases, with 18 bases separating them. The CDR3 loop spans 14 amino acids. The CDR3 loop reads CASSPGQSPQTQYF. The CDR3 bases are TGTGCCAGCAGTCCAGGACAGTCACCTCAGACGCAGTATTTT.

This sequence joins TRBV6-2 or TRBV6-3 and TRBJ2-6; possibly TRBD2 for D (5 bases). The ends were cut back, 2 bases at V and 0 bases at J, with 8 bases in the middle. This CDR3 region has 16 residues. CDR1 and CDR2 from the germline V gene are MNHEY and SVGEGT. CDR3 in DNA: TGTGCCAGCAGTTACGATGAGGGCTCTGGGGCCAACGTCCTGACTTTC. It yields the protein CASSYDEGSGANVLTF.

In its sample, this clonotype was seen many times. The chain joins TRBV12-3 or TRBV12-4 to TRBJ2-2; 7 bases are a match to TRBD1. The CDR3 covers 16 residues. The ends lost 3 bases at V and 1 base at J; junction bases unmatched: 5. CDR3 nucleotides: TGTGCCAGCAGTTTCACATGGACAGGGAACACCGGGGAGCTGTTTTTT. Protein: CASSFTWTGNTGELFF.

This clonotype was seen a handful of times. The gene calls are TRBV24-1 and TRBJ2-5; D is unresolved. This CDR3 is 11 amino acids long. Germline CDR1 reads KGHDR; CDR2 reads SFDVKD. With 3 bases removed from V and 3 bases from J, the gap between germline ends came to 1 base. CDR3 coding DNA: TGTGCCACCAGTGATGAAGAGACCCAGTACTTC. Translating it yields CATSDEETQYF.

In its sample, this clonotype was seen a few times. The CDR3 sequence is CASSLSRTGVNYEQYF. The DNA of the CDR3 is TGTGCCAGCAGTTTATCGAGGACAGGAGTTAACTACGAGCAGTACTTC. The chain joins TRBV27 to TRBJ2-7, with 7 bases aligning to TRBD1. Per germline, CDR1 MNHEY and CDR2 SMNVEV (reference sequence). The CDR3 totals 16 residues. V gave up 0 bases and J gave up 3 bases; unmatched junction bases: 8.

The chain combines TRBV9 with TRBJ1-3, with D unclear. The CDR3 is 15 amino acids. Germline-derived CDR1 and CDR2 are SGDLS and YYNGEE. V was shortened by 5 bases and J by 0 bases, with 12 bases between the two germline ends. Here the CDR3 reads CASRREKDSGNTIYF. CDR3 in DNA: TGTGCCAGCAGAAGGGAGAAGGACTCTGGAAACACCATATATTTT.